Detailed here is one T cell receptor (beta chain). Its antigen remains unidentified. A read error is possible here, since a much larger clone lies one base away. The CDR3 totals 18 residues. TCR alpha and beta CDR3 regions were amplified from RNA using iRepertoire nested multiplex PCR. Input was about 85-450 ng of tissue mRNA or PBMC total RNA. MiXCR was run by TCRdb on the multiplex PCR reads, yielding one entry per CDR3 protein. The table shows approximately 110,000 distinct CDR3 sequences, with around 23% occurring only once. These data originate in a study of glioma-infiltrating T cells. Study-wide findings and caveats: CDR3 overlap between tissue and blood was very small. Non-neoplastic patients had below-expected tissue-blood divergence, while all gliomas exceeded expectation.

The sample taken for sequencing was glioma tissue, nonneoplastic brain tissue, or PBMCs (not recorded which). The chain recombines TRBV12-3 or TRBV12-4 with TRBJ2-3; 9 positions agree with TRBD1. This receptor was identified in a human donor with low-grade glioma or glioblastoma, undergoing nonglioma brain surgery, or in good health (not recorded which). CDR3: CASTRLLEQGASTDTEYF. Here the CDR3 DNA reads TGTGCCAGCACCCGACTGCTCGAACAGGGGGCTAGCACAGATACGGAGTATTTT.